The next 3 T cell receptor beta chains were all read from a single sample in a study of blood T cell repertoires in COVID-19. Some clones are missing from TCRdb's copy, which holds only in-frame ones; the method was immunoSEQ multiplex PCR. Of about 99,000 clones in the sample, under 90% were seen once. The sample consisted of peripheral blood. The receptors here all came from a human donor in a cohort sampled during active or convalescent COVID-19.

The genes are TRBV5-1 and TRBJ1-3, with TRBD1 matching over 7 bases. V gave up 1 base and J gave up 2 bases; unmatched junction bases: 6. CDR1 is SGHRS and CDR2 is YFSETQ in the germline V gene. This CDR3 is built from 16 residues. The CDR3 sequence is CASSLQGVIPGNTIYF. The CDR3 DNA sequence: TGCGCCAGCAGCTTGCAGGGGGTTATTCCTGGAAACACCATATATTTT.

The chain combines TRBV2 with TRBJ2-5; TRBD2 might be the D (6 bases). In germline, CDR1 is SNHLY, CDR2 FYNNEI. The CDR3 is 13 amino acids. V was shortened by 7 bases and J by 5 bases, with 14 bases between the two germline ends. Written as DNA, the CDR3 is TGTGCCAGCAATTGGGGGGTAGGGGAGACCCAGTACTTC. Translation gives CASNWGVGETQYF.

This clone was observed a handful of times. This chain joins TRBV25-1 and TRBJ1-4; 7 nucleotides match TRBD1. Germline trimming cut 3 bases from V and 8 bases from J; bases unmatched to any gene: 9. Germline V lookup: CDR1 MGHDK, CDR2 SYGVNS. The CDR3 totals 15 residues. The DNA for the CDR3 is TGTGCCAGCAGTGACCCCTCCAGGGGGACCGAAAAACTGTTTTTT. Residues: CASSDPSRGTEKLFF.